This TCR beta chain stems from a study of cytomegalovirus exposure and HLA in healthy donors. Study results and caveats: Within the data, a cluster of highly shared sequence variants was likely a sequencing artifact.

The CDR3 has 13 amino acids. Trimming removed 10 bases at V and 2 bases at J, with 14 bases between. Per the germline V gene, CDR1 is MNHEY and CDR2 is SMNVEV (reference sequence). In the PCR, 60 Vbeta and 13 Jbeta primers were used. TCRdb's table, derived via immunoSEQ multiplex PCR, lists solely in-frame clones and lacks some. This sample has some 65,000 clones, with about 72% found just once. Concerning this clone: The antigen is not known.

This receptor was obtained from a girl aged 10 to 17 in good health and CMV-seropositive. The chain joins TRBV27 to TRBJ1-2, with TRBD1 as a possible D gene (6 bases). Specimen: PBMCs. CDR3 DNA: TGTGCCACCGCGGACAGATCCAACTATGGCTACACCTTC. Its protein is CATADRSNYGYTF.